This T cell receptor beta chain was found in a study of metastatic and nonmetastatic thyroid tumors. About the study: Peripheral blood and tumor or nodule samples from malignant and benign thyroid patients were compared.

Thyroid surgery took place with no prior treatment in any patient. TCRdb called clones again from the PCR reads with MiXCR. The sample contains about 35,000 clones, over 25% of which appear only once. Points on this clone: Other DNA sequences of this sample code for an identical CDR3.

The sequenced material came from blood. This clonotype was obtained from a female donor with papillary thyroid cancer or a benign thyroid nodule (not recorded which). Some clones in this sample may be carry-over from other donors' samples.

CDR3 protein: CSAGGTGISLRGYTF. CDR3 in DNA: TGCAGTGCAGGAGGGACAGGGATTTCACTACGCGGCTACACCTTC. The chain links TRBV20-1 to TRBJ1-2, with 9 bases lining up with TRBD1. In germline, CDR1 is DFQATT, CDR2 SNEGSKA (reference sequence). The CDR3 is 15 amino acids. V shed 6 bases, J shed 8 bases, and the junction held 16 bases outside the gene matches.